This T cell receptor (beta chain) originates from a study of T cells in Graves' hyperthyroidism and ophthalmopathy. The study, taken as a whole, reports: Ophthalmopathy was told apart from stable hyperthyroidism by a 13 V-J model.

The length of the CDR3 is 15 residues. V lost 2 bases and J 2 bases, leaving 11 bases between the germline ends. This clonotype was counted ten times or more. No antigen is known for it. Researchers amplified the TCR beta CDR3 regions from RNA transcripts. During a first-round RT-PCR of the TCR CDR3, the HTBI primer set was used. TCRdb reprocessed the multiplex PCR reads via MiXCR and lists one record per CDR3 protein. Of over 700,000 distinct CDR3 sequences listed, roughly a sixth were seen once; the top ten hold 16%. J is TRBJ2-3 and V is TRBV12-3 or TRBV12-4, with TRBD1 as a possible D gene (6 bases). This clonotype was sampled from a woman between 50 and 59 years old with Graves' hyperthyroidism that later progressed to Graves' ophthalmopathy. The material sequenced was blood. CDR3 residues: CASSLYQGYTDTQYF. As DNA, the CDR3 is TGTGCCAGCAGTTTATATCAGGGGTACACAGATACGCAGTATTTT.